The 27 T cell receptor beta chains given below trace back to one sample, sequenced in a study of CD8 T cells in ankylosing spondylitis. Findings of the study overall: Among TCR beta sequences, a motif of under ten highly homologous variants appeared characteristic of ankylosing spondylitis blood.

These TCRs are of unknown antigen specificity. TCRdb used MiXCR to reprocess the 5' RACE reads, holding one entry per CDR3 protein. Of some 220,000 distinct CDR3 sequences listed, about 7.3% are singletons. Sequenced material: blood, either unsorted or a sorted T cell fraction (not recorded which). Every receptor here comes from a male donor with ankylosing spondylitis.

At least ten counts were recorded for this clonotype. The CDR3 DNA follows: TGCAGCGTGGCCGGACTCTTCCTCAACTACGAGCAGTACTTC. Residues: CSVAGLFLNYEQYF. The chain couples TRBV29-1 to TRBJ2-7, with D possibly being TRBD2 (5 bases). Between the trimmed V and J ends, which lost 6 bases and 3 bases, there was a span of 18 bases. Germline assignment: CDR1 SQVTM and CDR2 ANQGSEA. The CDR3 is 14 residues long.

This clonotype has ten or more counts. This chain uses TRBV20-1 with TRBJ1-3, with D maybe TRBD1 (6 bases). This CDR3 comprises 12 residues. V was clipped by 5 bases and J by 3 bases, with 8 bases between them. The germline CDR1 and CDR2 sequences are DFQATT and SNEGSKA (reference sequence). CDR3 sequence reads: CSAWTVGNTIYF. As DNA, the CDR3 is TGCAGTGCTTGGACAGTTGGAAACACCATATATTTT.

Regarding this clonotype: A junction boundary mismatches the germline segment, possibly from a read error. CDR3 in amino acids: CAGSESRRGELFF. The CDR3 DNA follows: TGTGCCGGCAGTGAATCCCGGCGGGGGGAGCTGTTTTTT. The genes are TRBV6-1 and TRBJ2-2; D remains ambiguous. Per the germline V gene, CDR1 is MNHNS and CDR2 is SASEGT. The CDR3 covers 13 residues.

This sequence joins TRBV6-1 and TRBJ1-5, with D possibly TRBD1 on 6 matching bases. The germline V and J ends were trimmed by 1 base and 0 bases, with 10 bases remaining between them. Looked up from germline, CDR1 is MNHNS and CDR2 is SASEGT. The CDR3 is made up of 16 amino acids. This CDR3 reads CASSEGQDDSNQPQHF. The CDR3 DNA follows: TGTGCCAGCAGTGAAGGACAGGATGATAGCAATCAGCCCCAGCATTTT.

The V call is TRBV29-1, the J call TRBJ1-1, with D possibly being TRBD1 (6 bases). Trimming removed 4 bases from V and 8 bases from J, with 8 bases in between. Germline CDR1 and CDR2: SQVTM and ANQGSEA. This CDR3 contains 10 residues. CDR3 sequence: CSVGGQEAFF. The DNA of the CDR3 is TGCAGCGTTGGAGGACAGGAAGCTTTCTTT.

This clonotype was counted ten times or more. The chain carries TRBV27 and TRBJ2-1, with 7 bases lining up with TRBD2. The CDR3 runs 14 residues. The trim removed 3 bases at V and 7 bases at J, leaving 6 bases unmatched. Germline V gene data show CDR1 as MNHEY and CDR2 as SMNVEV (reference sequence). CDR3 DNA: TGTGCCAGCAGTTTGCGTGGGGGGGTGAATGAGCAGTTCTTC. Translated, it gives CASSLRGGVNEQFF.

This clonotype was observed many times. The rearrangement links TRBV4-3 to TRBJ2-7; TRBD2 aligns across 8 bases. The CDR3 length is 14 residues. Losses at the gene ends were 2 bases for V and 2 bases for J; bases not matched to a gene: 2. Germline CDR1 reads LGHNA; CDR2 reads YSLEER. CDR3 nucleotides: TGCGCCAGCAGCCAAAGCGGGGGTCCCTACGAGCAGTACTTC. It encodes CASSQSGGPYEQYF.

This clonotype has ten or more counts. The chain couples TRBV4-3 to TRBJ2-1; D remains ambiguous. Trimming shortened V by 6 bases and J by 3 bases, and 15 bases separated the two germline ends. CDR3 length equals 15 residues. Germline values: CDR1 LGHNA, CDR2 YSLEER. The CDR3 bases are TGCGCCAGCAGTCGGGCCACACCACGCTACAATGAGCAGTTCTTC. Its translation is CASSRATPRYNEQFF.

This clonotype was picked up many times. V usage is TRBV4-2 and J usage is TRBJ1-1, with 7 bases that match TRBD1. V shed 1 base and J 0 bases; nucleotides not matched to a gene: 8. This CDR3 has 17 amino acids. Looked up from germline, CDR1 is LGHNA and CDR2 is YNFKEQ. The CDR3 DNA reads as TGTGCCAGCAGCCAAGTCGTAGGGGGCAAGGTGAACACTGAAGCTTTCTTT. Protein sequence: CASSQVVGGKVNTEAFF.

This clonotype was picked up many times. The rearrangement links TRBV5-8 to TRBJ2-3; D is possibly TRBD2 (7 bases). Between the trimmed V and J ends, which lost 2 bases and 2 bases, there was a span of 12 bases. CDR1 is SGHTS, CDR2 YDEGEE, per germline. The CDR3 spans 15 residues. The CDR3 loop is CASSLIAGATDTQYF. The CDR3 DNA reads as TGTGCCAGCAGCTTAATCGCGGGGGCCACAGATACGCAGTATTTT. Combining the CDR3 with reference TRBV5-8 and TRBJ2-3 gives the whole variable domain EAGVTQSPTHLIKTRGQQATLRCSPISGHTSVYWYQQALGLGLQFLLWYDEGEERNRGNFPPRFSGRQFPNYSSELNVNALELEDSALYLCASSLIAGATDTQYFGPGTRLTVL.

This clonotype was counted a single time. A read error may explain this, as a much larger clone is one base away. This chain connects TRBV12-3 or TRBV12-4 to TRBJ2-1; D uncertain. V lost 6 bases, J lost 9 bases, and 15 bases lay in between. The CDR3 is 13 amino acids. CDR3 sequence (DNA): TGTGCCAGCAGGTCCGGGCCCCCCTTTGAGCAGTTCTTC. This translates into CASRSGPPFEQFF.

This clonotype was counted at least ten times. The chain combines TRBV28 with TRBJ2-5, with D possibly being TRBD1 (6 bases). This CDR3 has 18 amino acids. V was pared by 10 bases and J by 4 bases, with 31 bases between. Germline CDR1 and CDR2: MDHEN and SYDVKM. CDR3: CANKTGPSRTGLRETQYF. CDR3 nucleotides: TGTGCCAACAAGACAGGCCCGAGCAGAACCGGACTCCGAGAGACCCAGTACTTC.

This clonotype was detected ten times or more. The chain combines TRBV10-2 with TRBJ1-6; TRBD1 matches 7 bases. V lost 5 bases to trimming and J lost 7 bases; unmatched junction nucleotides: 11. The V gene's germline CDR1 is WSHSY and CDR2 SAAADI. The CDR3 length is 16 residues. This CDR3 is CASSLRTGGGNSPLHF. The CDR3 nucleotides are TGCGCCAGCAGTCTTCGGACAGGCGGAGGAAATTCACCCCTCCACTTT.

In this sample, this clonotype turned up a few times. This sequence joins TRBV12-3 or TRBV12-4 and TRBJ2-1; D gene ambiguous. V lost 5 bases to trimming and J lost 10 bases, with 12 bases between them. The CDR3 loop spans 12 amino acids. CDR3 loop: CASSAAPAEQFF. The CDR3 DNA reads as TGTGCCAGCAGTGCAGCGCCGGCGGAGCAGTTCTTC.

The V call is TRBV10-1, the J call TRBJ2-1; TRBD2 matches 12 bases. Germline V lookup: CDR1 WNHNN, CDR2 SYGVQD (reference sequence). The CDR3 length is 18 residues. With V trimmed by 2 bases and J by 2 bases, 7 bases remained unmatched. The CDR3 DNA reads TGCGCCAGCAGTGAGGTTCTAGCGGGAGGGGGACCCTACAATGAGCAGTTCTTC. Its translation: CASSEVLAGGGPYNEQFF.

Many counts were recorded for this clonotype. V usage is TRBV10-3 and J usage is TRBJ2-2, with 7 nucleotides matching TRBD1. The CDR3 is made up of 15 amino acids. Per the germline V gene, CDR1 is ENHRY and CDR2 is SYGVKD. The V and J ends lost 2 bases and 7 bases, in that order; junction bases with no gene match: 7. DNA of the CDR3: TGTGCCATCAGTGAGCAAGACAGGGCGGACGGGGAGCTGTTTTTT. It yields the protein CAISEQDRADGELFF.

CDR3 sequence: CASSYLDSSSTDTQYF. The DNA for the CDR3 is TGTGCCAGCAGTTACCTAGACAGTTCTAGCACAGATACGCAGTATTTT. This rearrangement joins TRBV6-2 or TRBV6-3 to TRBJ2-3; possibly TRBD1 for D (5 bases). Trimming removed 2 bases from V and 0 bases from J, with 12 bases in between. The germline CDR1 and CDR2 sequences are MNHEY and SVGEGT. The CDR3 consists of 16 residues.

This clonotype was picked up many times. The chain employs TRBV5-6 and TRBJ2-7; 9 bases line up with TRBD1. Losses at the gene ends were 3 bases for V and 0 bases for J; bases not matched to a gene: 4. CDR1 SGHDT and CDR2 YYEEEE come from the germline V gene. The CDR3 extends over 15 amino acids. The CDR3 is CASSWGTGSSYEQYF. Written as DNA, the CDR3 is TGTGCCAGCAGCTGGGGGACAGGGAGCTCCTACGAGCAGTACTTC.

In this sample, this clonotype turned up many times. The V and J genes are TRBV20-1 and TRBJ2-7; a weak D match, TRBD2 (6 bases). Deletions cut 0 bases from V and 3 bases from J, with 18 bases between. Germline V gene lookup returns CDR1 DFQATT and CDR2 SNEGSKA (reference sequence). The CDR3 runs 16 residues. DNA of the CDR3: TGCAGTGCTAGAGATTTAGTGGGAGGTGTATTCTACGAGCAGTACTTC. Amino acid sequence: CSARDLVGGVFYEQYF.

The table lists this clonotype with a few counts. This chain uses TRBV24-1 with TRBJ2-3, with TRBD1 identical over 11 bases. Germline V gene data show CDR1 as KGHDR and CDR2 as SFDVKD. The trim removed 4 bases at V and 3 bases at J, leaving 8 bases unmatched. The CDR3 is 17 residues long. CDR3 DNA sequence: TGTGCCACCAGTGACCCGTCGGGACAGGGGGGGACAGATACGCAGTATTTT. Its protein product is CATSDPSGQGGTDTQYF.

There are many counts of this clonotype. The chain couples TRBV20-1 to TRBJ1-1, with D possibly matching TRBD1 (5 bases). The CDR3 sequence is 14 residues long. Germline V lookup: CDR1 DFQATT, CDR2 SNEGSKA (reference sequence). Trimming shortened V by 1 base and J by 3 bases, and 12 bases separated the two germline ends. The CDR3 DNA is TGCAGTGCTAGAGCCGGGACCAGGGACACTGAAGCTTTCTTT. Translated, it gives CSARAGTRDTEAFF.

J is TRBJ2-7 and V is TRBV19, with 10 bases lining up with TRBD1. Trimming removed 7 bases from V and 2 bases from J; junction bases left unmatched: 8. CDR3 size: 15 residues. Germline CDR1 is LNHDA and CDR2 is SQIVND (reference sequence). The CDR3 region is CASNPGQGNTYEQYF. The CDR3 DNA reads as TGTGCCAGTAACCCGGGACAGGGGAACACCTACGAGCAGTACTTC. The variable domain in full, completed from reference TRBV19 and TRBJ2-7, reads DGGITQSPKYLFRKEGQNVTLSCEQNLNHDAMYWYRQDPGQGLRLIYYSQIVNDFQKGDIAEGYSVSREKKESFPLTVTSAQKNPTAFYLCASNPGQGNTYEQYFGPGTRLTVT.

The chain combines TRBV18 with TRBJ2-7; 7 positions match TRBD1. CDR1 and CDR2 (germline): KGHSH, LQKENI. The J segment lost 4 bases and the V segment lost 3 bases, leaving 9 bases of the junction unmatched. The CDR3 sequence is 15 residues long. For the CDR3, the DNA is TGTGCCAGCTCACCTAGGGCAGGGGGTCCATACGAGCAGTACTTC. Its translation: CASSPRAGGPYEQYF.

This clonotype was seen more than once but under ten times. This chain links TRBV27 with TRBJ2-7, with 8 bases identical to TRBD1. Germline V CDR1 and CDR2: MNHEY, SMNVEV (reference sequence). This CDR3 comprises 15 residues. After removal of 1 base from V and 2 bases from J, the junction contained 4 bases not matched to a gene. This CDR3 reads CASSLLQGDPYEQYF. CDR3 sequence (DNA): TGTGCCAGCAGTTTATTACAGGGGGACCCCTACGAGCAGTACTTC.

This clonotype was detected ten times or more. DNA for the CDR3: TGCGCCAGCAGCCACACCCTTACTCTAGGAAGCACAGATACGCAGTATTTT. Amino acid sequence: CASSHTLTLGSTDTQYF. The V and J genes are TRBV4-3 and TRBJ2-3, with unresolved D. Trimming stripped 3 bases from V and 0 bases from J, with 16 bases between. CDR1 is LGHNA, CDR2 YSLEER, per germline. The CDR3 sequence is 17 residues long.

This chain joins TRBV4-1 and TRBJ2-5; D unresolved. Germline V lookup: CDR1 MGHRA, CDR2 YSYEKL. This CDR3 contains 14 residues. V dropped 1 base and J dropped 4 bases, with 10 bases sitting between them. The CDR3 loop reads CASSQVLSPETQYF. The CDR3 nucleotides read TGCGCCAGCAGCCAAGTTTTATCCCCAGAGACCCAGTACTTC.

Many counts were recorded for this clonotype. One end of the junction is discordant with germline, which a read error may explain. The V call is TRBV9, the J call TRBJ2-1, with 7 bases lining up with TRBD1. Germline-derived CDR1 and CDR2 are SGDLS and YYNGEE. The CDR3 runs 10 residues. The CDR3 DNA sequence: TGTGCCAGCAGCTCCGACAGGGTCAACTTC. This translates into CASSSDRVNF.